This entry describes one T cell receptor (beta chain). In the authors' methods: Nucleated cell number was recorded as an estimate derived from reference gene primer amplification. Generated by immunoSEQ multiplex PCR, the TCRdb table keeps only in-frame clones and is missing some. That table supplies the V and J calls and clone size; D and trimming were determined from the DNA. The sample includes about 140,000 clones, roughly 88% seen only once; the top ten take 10%. The data were taken from a study of blood T cell repertoires in COVID-19. Germline values: CDR1 LNHDA, CDR2 SQIVND (reference sequence). The CDR3 is made up of 13 amino acids. Trimming stripped 3 bases from V and 9 bases from J, with 13 bases between.

The source is a man between 60 and 70 years old with active or convalescent COVID-19. Material for sequencing was peripheral blood. The chain recombines TRBV19 with TRBJ2-3, with a tentative D call TRBD2 (6 bases). The CDR3 bases are TGTGCCAGTAGTATTGGCGGACTACCGACGCAGTATTTT. It encodes CASSIGGLPTQYF.